This T cell receptor (beta chain) was captured by sequencing in a study of control samples from healthy donors and cancer patients. A single count supports this clone. Using immunoSEQ multiplex PCR, the repertoire was profiled, and TCRdb retains in-frame clones only, with some absent. The sample yields some 140,000 clones, about 88% seen once. V lost 5 bases to trimming and J lost 6 bases; unmatched junction nucleotides: 9. The length of the CDR3 is 15 residues. Germline CDR1 MNHNY, CDR2 SVGAGI (reference sequence). The receptor was isolated from a woman in her twenties or thirties in good health. The chain combines TRBV6-6 with TRBJ1-5; 8 bases fit TRBD1. The specimen was blood. The CDR3 spells CASSLATGGPQPQHF. CDR3 bases: TGTGCCAGCAGTCTGGCTACAGGGGGGCCTCAGCCCCAGCATTTT.